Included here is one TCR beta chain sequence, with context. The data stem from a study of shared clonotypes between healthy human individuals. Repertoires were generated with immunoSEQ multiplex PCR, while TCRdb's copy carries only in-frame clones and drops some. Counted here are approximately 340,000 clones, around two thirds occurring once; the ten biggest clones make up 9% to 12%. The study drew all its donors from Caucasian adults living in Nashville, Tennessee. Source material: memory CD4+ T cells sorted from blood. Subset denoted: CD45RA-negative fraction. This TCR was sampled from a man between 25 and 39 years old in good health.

The CDR3 nucleotides read TGTGCCAGCAGATTCCGACGGGCAGGAAATGGCTACACCTTC. Amino acids: CASRFRRAGNGYTF. This chain links TRBV6-5 with TRBJ1-2, with no clear D. This CDR3 comprises 14 residues. The germline V and J ends were trimmed by 6 bases and 6 bases, with 17 bases remaining between them. Germline CDR1 MNHEY, CDR2 SVGAGI.